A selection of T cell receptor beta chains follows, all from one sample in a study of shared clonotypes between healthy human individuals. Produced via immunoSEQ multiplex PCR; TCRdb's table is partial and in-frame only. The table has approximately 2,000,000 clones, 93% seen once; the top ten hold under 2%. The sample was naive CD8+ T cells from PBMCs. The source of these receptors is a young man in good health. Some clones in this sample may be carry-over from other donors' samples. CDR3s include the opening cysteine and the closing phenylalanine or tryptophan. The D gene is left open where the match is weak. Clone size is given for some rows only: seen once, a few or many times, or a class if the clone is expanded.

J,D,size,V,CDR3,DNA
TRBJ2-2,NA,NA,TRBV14,CVSSRDLPRQHLTGELFF,TGTGTCAGCAGCCGGGACCTCCCTAGACAACACCTCACCGGGGAGCTGTTTTTT
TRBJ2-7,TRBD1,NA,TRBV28,CASRTTGGTYEQYF,TGTGCCAGCAGAACGACAGGGGGTACCTACGAGCAGTACTTC
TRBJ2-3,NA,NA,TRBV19,CASSPTPDTQYF,TGTGCCAGTAGCCCGACGCCAGATACGCAGTATTTT
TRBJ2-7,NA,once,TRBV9,CASSVSGGAPSYEQYF,TGTGCCAGCAGCGTATCTGGCGGGGCCCCATCCTACGAGCAGTACTTC
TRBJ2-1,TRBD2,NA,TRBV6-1,CASIRLAGVDSEQFF,TGTGCCAGCATAAGACTAGCGGGAGTTGACAGTGAGCAGTTCTTC
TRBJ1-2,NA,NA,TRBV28,CASSYGRNYGYTF,TGTGCCAGCAGTTACGGACGGAACTATGGCTACACCTTC
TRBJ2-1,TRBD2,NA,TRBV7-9,CASSLGGLAYNEQFF,TGTGCCAGCAGCTTGGGGGGACTAGCCTACAATGAGCAGTTCTTC
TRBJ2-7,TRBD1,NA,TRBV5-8,CASSSPGQLNSYEQYF,TGTGCCAGCAGCTCACCGGGACAGTTAAACTCCTACGAGCAGTACTTC
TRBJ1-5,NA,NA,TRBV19,CASSSRSNQPQHF,TGTGCCAGTAGTAGCAGATCCAATCAGCCCCAGCATTTT
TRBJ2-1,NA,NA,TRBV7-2,CASSSPRLQAGNEQFF,TGTGCTAGCAGTTCCCCCCGACTTCAGGCTGGGAATGAGCAGTTCTTC
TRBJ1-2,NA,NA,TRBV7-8,CASSFTSGGQYGYTF,TGTGCCAGCAGCTTCACCTCCGGGGGACAATATGGCTACACCTTC
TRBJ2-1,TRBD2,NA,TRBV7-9,CASHMPLAGGYNEQFF,TGTGCCAGCCATATGCCCCTAGCGGGAGGGTACAATGAGCAGTTCTTC
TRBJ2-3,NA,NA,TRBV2,CASSDRGTDTQYF,TGTGCCAGCAGTGACAGGGGCACAGATACGCAGTATTTT
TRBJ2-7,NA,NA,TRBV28,CAARQVGTYEQYF,TGTGCCGCCAGGCAGGTGGGGACCTACGAGCAGTACTTC
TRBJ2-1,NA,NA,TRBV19,CASSIDRDGHNEQFF,TGTGCCAGTAGTATAGATCGGGACGGGCACAATGAGCAGTTCTTC
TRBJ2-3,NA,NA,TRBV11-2,CASSPTRTDTQYF,TGTGCCAGCAGCCCAACTCGCACAGATACGCAGTATTTT
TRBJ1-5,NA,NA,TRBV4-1,CASSRVGENQPQHF,TGCGCCAGCAGCAGGGTCGGGGAAAATCAGCCCCAGCATTTT
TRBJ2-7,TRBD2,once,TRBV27,CASSPLAGPYEQYF,TGTGCCAGCAGTCCATTAGCGGGCCCCTACGAGCAGTACTTC
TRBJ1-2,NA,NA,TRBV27,CASSLRQASYYGYTF,TGTGCCAGCAGTTTAAGACAGGCATCCTACTATGGCTACACCTTC
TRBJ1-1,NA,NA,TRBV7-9,CASSQVGGSTEAFF,TGTGCCAGCAGCCAAGTTGGGGGGAGCACTGAAGCTTTCTTT
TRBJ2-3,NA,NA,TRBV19,CASLGVGMDTQYF,TGTGCCAGTTTGGGCGTGGGTATGGATACGCAGTATTTT
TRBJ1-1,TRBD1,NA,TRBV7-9,CASSPGQDTEAFF,TGTGCCAGCAGCCCGGGACAGGACACTGAAGCTTTCTTT